Many counts were recorded for the clone carrying this T cell receptor (beta chain). Its antigen remains unidentified. These data are taken from a study of T cells after yellow fever vaccination. Study outcomes and limitations: Peaking on day 5 versus 15, the secondary response was faster but weaker. Re-detected after boosting: most primary clones, 96% of CD4 and around 86% of CD8.

5'RACE template switching generated TCR cDNA, adding a universal primer site and UMIs. TCRdb processed the 5' RACE reads anew with MiXCR; each CDR3 protein has one entry. Counted here are about 550,000 distinct CDR3 sequences, 15% to 20% occurring once; the ten biggest clones make up 14%. The V segment lost 3 bases and the J segment 1 base; nucleotides outside the gene matches: 3. CDR1 and CDR2 from the germline V gene are DFQATT and SNEGSKA (reference sequence). This CDR3 is built from 14 residues. This chain connects TRBV20-1 to TRBJ2-3, with 8 nucleotides matching TRBD2. The sequence came from a young man who received the YFV17D yellow fever vaccine. Source: PBMCs, taken 15 days after the yellow fever booster vaccination. CDR3: CSASLLAGTDTQYF. The CDR3 DNA reads TGCAGTGCTAGCCTACTAGCGGGCACAGATACGCAGTATTTT.